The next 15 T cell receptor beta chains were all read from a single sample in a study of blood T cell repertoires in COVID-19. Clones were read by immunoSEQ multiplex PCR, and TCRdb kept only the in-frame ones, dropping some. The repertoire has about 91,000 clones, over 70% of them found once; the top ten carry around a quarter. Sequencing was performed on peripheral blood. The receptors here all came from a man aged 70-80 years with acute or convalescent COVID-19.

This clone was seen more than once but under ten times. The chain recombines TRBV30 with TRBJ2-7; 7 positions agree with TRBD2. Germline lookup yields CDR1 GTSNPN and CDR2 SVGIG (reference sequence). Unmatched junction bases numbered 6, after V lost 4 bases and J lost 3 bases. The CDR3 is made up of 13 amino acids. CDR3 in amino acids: CAWTSGTNYEQYF. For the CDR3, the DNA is TGTGCCTGGACCTCGGGGACTAACTACGAGCAGTACTTC. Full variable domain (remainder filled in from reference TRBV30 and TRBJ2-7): SQTIHQWPATLVQPVGSPLSLECTVEGTSNPNLYWYRQAAGRGLQLLFYSVGIGQISSEVPQNLSASRPQDRQFILSSKKLLLSDSGFYLCAWTSGTNYEQYFGPGTRLTVT.

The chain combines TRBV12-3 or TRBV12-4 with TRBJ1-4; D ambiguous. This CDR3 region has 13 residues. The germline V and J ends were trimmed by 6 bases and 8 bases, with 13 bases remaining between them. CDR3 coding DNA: TGTGCCAGCAGGGAGGCCGACGGCGAAAAACTGTTTTTT. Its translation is CASREADGEKLFF.

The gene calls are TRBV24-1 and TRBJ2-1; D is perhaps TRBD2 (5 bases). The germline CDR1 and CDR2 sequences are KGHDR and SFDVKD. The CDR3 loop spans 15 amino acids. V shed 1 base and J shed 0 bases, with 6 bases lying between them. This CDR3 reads CATSDFRGSYNEQFF. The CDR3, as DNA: TGTGCCACCAGTGATTTCCGGGGCTCCTACAATGAGCAGTTCTTC.

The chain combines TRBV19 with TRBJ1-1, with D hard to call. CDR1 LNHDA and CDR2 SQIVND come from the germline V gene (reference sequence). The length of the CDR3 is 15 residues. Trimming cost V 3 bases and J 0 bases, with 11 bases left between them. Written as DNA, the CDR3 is TGTGCCAGTAGTATCAGCCAGGCCATGAACACTGAAGCTTTCTTT. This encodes CASSISQAMNTEAFF.

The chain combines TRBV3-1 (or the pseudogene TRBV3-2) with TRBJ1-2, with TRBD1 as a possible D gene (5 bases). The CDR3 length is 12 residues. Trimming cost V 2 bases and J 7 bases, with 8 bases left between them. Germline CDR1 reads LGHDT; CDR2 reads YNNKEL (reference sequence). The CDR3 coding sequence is TGTGCCAGCAGCCAACAGGGAGGTGGCTACACCTTC. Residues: CASSQQGGGYTF.

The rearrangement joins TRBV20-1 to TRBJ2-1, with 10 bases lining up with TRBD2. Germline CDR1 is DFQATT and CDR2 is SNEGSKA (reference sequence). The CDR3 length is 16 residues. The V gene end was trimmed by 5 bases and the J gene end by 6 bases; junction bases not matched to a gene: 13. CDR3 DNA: TGCAGTGCTGGTGTCGGGCAAGCGGGAGGGACCAATGAGCAGTTCTTC. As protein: CSAGVGQAGGTNEQFF.

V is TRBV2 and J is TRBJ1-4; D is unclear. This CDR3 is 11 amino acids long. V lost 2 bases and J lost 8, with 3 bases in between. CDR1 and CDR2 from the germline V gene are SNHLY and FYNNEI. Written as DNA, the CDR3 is TGTGCCAGCAGTGAACTCGAAAAACTGTTTTTT. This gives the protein CASSELEKLFF.

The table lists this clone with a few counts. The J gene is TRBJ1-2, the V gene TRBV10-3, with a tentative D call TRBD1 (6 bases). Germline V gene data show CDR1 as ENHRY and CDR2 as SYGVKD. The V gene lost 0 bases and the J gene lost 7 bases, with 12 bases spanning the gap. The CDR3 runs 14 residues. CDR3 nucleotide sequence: TGTGCCATCAGTGAGTCAGACAGGATCCTTGGCTACACCTTC. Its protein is CAISESDRILGYTF.

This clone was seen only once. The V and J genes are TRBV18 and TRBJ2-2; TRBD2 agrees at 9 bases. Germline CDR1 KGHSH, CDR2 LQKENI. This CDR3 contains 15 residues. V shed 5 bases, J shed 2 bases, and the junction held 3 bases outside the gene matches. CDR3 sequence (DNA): TGTGCCAGCTCAGATAGCGGGAGTAACACCGGGGAGCTGTTTTTT. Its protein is CASSDSGSNTGELFF.

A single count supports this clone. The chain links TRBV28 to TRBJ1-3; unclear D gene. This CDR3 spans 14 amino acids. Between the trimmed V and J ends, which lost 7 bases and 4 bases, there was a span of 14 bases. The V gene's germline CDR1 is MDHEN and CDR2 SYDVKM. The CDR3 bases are TGTGCCAGCATCGAGTCGAATCGAGGAAACACCATATATTTT. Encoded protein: CASIESNRGNTIYF.

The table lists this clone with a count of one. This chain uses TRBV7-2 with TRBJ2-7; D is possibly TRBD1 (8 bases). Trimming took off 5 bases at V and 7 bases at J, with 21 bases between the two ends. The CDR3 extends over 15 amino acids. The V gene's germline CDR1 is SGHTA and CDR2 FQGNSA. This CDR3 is CASSPQGAGVGEQYF. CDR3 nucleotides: TGTGCCAGCAGCCCCCAGGGGGCGGGAGTGGGGGAGCAGTACTTC.

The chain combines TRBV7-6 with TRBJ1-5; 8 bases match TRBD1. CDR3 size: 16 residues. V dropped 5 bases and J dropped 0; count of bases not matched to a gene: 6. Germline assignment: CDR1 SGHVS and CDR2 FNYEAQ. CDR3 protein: CASSATGGPSNQPQHF. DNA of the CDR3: TGTGCCAGCAGCGCAACAGGGGGGCCTAGCAATCAGCCCCAGCATTTT. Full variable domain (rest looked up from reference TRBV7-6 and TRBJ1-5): GAGVSQSPRYKVTKRGQDVALRCDPISGHVSLYWYRQALGQGPEFLTYFNYEAQQDKSGLPNDRFSAERPEGSISTLTIQRTEQRDSAMYRCASSATGGPSNQPQHFGDGTRLSIL.

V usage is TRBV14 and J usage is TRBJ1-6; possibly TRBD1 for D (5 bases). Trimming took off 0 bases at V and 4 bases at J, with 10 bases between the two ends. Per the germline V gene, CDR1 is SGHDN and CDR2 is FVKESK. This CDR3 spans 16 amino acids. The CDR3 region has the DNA TGTGCCAGCAGCCAAGAGATGGGGCCTTATAATTCACCCCTCCACTTT. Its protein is CASSQEMGPYNSPLHF.

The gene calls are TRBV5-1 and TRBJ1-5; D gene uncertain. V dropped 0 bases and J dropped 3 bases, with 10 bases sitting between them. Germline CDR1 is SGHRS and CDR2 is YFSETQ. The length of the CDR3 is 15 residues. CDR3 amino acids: CASSLGGSSNQPQHF. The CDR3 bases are TGCGCCAGCAGCTTGGGCGGGTCCTCCAATCAGCCCCAGCATTTT.

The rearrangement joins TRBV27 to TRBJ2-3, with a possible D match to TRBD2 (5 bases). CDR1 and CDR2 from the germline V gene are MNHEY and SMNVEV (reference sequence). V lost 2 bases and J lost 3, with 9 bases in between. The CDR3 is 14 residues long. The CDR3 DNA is TGTGCCAGCAGTTTACGGGGTAGTACAGATACGCAGTATTTT. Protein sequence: CASSLRGSTDTQYF.